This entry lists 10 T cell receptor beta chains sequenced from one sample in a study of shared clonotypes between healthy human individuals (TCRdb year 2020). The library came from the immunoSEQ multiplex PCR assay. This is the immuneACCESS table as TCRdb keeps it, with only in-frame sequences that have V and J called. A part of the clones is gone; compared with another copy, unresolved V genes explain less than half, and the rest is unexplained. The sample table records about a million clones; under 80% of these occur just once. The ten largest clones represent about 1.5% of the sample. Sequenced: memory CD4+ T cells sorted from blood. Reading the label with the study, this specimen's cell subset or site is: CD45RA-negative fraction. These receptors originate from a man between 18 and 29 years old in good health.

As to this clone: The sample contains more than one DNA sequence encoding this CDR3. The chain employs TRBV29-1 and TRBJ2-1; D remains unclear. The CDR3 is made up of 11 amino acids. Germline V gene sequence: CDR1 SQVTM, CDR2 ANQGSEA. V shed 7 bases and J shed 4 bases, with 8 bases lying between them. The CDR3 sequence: CSGRIYNEQFF. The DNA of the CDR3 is TGCAGCGGCCGAATTTACAATGAGCAGTTCTTC.

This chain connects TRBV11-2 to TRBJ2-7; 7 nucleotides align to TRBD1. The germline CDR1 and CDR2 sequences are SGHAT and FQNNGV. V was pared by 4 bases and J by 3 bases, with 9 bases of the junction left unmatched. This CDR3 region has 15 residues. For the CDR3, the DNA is TGTGCCAGCAGCTCCCTCAGGGGGACCAACTACGAGCAGTACTTC. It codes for CASSSLRGTNYEQYF.

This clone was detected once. The CDR3 bases are TGTGCCAGCAGTTACTCCCAGGGAGGATGGAGGGAGCAGTTCTTC. Its protein is CASSYSQGGWREQFF. The chain has TRBV6-5 and TRBJ2-1, with D possibly being TRBD2 (6 bases). In germline, CDR1 is MNHEY, CDR2 SVGAGI. V lost 0 bases to trimming and J lost 10 bases, with 16 bases between them. The CDR3 runs to 15 residues.

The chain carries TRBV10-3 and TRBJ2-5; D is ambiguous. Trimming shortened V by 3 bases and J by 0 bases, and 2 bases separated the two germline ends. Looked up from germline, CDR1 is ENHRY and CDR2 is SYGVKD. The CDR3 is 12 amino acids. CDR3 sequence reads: CAISDYQETQYF. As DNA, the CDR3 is TGTGCCATCAGTGACTACCAAGAGACCCAGTACTTC.

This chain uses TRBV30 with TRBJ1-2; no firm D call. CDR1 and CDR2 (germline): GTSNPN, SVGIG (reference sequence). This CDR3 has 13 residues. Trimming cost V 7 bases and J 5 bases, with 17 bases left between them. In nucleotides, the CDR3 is TGTGCCTCCTCTGATGTGAGTCCATATGGCTACACCTTC. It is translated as CASSDVSPYGYTF.

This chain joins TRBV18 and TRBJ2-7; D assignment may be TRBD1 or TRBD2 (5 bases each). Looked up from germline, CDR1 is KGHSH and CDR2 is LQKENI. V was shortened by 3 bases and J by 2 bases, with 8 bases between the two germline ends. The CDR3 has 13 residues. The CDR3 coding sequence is TGTGCCAGCTCACCCGGGACCCCCTACGAGCAGTACTTC. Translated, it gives CASSPGTPYEQYF.

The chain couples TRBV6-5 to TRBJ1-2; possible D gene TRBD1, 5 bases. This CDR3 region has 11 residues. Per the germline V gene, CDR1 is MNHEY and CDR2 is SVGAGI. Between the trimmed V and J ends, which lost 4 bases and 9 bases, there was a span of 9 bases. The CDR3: CASSWGDRYTF. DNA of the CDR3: TGTGCCAGCAGTTGGGGGGACCGCTACACCTTC.

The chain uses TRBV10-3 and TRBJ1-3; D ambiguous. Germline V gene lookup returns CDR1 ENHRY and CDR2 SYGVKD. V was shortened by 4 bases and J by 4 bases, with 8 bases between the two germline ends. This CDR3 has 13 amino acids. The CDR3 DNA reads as TGTGCCATCAGTGGACCCAGGGGAAACACCATATATTTT. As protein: CAISGPRGNTIYF.

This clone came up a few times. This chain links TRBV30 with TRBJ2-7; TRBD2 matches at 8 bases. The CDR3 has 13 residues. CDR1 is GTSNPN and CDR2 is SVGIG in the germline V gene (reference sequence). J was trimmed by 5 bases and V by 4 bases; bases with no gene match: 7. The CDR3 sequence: CAWNPGRGHEQYF. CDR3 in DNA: TGTGCCTGGAACCCCGGGAGGGGTCACGAGCAGTACTTC.

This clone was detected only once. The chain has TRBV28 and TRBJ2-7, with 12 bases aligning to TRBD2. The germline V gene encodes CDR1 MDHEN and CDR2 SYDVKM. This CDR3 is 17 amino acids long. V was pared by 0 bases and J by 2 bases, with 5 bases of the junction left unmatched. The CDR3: CASSLWGLAGGPYEQYF. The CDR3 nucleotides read TGTGCCAGCAGTTTATGGGGACTAGCGGGCGGACCCTACGAGCAGTACTTC.